The 5 T cell receptor beta chains given below trace back to one sample, sequenced in a study of blood T cell repertoires in COVID-19. The method was immunoSEQ multiplex PCR; TCRdb's version includes in-frame clones alone and lacks a portion of them. Among almost 350,000 clones, 89% were seen once, and the ten largest hold 3% to 4%. Sample: peripheral blood. These receptors originate from a woman aged 60 to 75 with COVID-19, enrolled during active disease.

This clone appeared a single time. The rearrangement joins TRBV7-6 to TRBJ1-3; D perhaps matches TRBD1 (6 bases). The germline V and J ends were trimmed by 6 bases and 4 bases, with 22 bases remaining between them. Looked up from germline, CDR1 is SGHVS and CDR2 is FNYEAQ. CDR3 length: 17 amino acids. The CDR3 bases are TGTGCCAGCAGTCAAACGCTGCGGGGGGCGTCCGGAAACACCATATATTTT. Amino acid sequence: CASSQTLRGASGNTIYF.

V usage is TRBV11-2 and J usage is TRBJ1-2; D not certain. V dropped 5 bases and J dropped 4 bases, with 11 bases sitting between them. The CDR3 runs to 13 residues. The germline V gene has CDR1 SGHAT and CDR2 FQNNGV. CDR3 in amino acids: CASSASIIYGYTF. The DNA of the CDR3 is TGTGCCAGCAGCGCCAGTATTATCTATGGCTACACCTTC.

CDR3 loop: CASSQEGSGDGYTF. The CDR3 DNA sequence: TGTGCCAGCAGCCAAGAAGGGAGCGGAGATGGCTACACCTTC. The V call is TRBV3-1 (or the pseudogene TRBV3-2), the J call TRBJ1-2; unclear D gene. CDR3 length: 14 amino acids. From germline, CDR1 is LGHDT and CDR2 YNNKEL (reference sequence). Trimming left V 0 bases short and J 6 bases short, with 11 bases between.

The chain uses TRBV4-2 and TRBJ2-7; TRBD2 agrees at 8 bases. The CDR3 extends over 16 amino acids. V lost 0 bases, J lost 2 bases, and 6 bases stayed unmatched. Germline loops: CDR1 LGHNA, CDR2 YNFKEQ. CDR3 in DNA: TGTGCCAGCAGCCAAGATTCTCGCGGGGGGCCCTACGAGCAGTACTTC. As protein: CASSQDSRGGPYEQYF.

This chain links TRBV30 with TRBJ1-4, with 7 bases that match TRBD1. The V and J ends lost 4 bases and 3 bases, in that order; junction bases with no gene match: 11. The CDR3 spans 16 residues. CDR1 and CDR2 from the germline V gene are GTSNPN and SVGIG (reference sequence). CDR3 protein: CAWTRPSTGPNEKLFF. CDR3 nucleotides: TGTGCCTGGACCCGTCCCTCGACAGGGCCTAATGAAAAACTGTTTTTT.